The entry below gives a single TCR beta chain sequence along with its context. What it recognizes is unknown. This sample is drawn from a study of a mutant IDH1 vaccine in newly diagnosed glioma. At the level of the study: Patients were pretreated with radiotherapy, temozolomide, or both, mostly both.

With V trimmed by 0 bases and J by 3 bases, 5 bases remained unmatched. The germline V gene has CDR1 MRHNA and CDR2 SNTAGT. The CDR3 length is 16 residues. The protocol was immunoSEQ multiplex PCR, while the TCRdb copy is restricted to in-frame clones and leaves out a portion. The sample has about 52,000 clones; roughly nine tenths are singletons. Noted time point: week 11, during vaccination. The vaccine gave 300 ug of a 20-mer mutant IDH1 peptide subcutaneously per dose. The V and J genes are TRBV6-4 and TRBJ1-2; 9 positions match TRBD1. This clonotype originated in a man in his fifties or sixties with glioma. Sequenced here: PBMCs, sampled from a glioma patient whose treatment included an IDH1 peptide vaccine. CDR3 amino acids: CASSDSTRTGDYGYTF. CDR3 coding DNA: TGTGCCAGCAGTGACTCAACTAGGACAGGGGACTATGGCTACACCTTC.